This T cell receptor (beta chain) was sequenced in a study of beta chain features in type 1 diabetes. The overall study: Cell yields, age and gender were similar between patients and healthy donors. Overall study results and limits: Across all four CD4+ subsets, people with type 1 diabetes showed modestly shorter TCRB CDR3s. Healthy donors had naive, central memory and Treg TCRB repertoires that appeared less similar than those seen among patients.

Sequenced material consisted of expressed TCRB transcripts (all of the isolated RNA was reverse transcribed). Data came from immunoSEQ multiplex PCR; TCRdb stores just in-frame clones and leaves some out. The sample shows 300,000 or so clones, 14% of them seen only once. Central memory, naive, regulatory and stem cell-like memory CD4+ cells were sorted by CD45RO/CCR7/CD25/CD127/CD95/CD27. This clone has more than one count but fewer than ten. The antigen remains unidentified. The source is a man aged 25-45 years with type 1 diabetes. The sample comprised naive CD4+ T cells from blood.

The CDR3 here is CASSLMANTEAFF. Written as DNA, the CDR3 is TGTGCCAGCAGTTTAATGGCGAACACTGAAGCTTTCTTT. This sequence joins TRBV27 and TRBJ1-1; D is unclear. V lost 2 bases and J 1 base, leaving 5 bases between the germline ends. From germline, CDR1 is MNHEY and CDR2 SMNVEV (reference sequence). The CDR3 has 13 residues.